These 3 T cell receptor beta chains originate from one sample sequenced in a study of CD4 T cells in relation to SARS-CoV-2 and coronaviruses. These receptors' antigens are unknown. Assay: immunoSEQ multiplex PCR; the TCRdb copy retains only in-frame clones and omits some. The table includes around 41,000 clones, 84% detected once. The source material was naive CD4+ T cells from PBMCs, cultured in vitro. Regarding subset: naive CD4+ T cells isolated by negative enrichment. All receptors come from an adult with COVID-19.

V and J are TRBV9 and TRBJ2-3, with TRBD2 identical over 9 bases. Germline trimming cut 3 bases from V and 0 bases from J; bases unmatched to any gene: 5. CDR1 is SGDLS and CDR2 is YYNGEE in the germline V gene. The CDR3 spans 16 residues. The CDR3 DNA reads TGTGCCAGCAGCGCGGGACTAGCTGCTAGCACAGATACGCAGTATTTT. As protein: CASSAGLAASTDTQYF.

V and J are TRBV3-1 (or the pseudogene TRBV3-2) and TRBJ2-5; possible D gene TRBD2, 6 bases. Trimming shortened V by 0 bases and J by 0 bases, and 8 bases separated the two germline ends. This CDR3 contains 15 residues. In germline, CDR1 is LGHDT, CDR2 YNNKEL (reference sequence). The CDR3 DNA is TGTGCCAGCAGCCAAGATGGCGGGAACCAAGAGACCCAGTACTTC. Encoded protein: CASSQDGGNQETQYF.

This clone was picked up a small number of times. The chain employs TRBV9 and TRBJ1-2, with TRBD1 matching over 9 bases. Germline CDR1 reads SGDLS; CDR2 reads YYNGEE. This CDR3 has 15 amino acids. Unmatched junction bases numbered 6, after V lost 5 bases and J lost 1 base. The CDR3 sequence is CASSVTGGNNYGYTF. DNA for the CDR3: TGTGCCAGCAGTGTTACAGGGGGCAATAACTATGGCTACACCTTC.